Shown below are 32 T cell receptor beta chains from a single sample sequenced in a study of shared clonotypes between healthy human individuals. Repertoires were generated with immunoSEQ multiplex PCR, while TCRdb's copy carries only in-frame clones and drops some. The repertoire holds 400,000 to 500,000 clones, around three quarters seen once, with about an eighth in the top ten. Material for sequencing was PBMCs. The origin of the receptors is a woman aged 40-49 years in good health. Some clones in this sample may be carry-over from other donors' samples.

The chain employs TRBV14 and TRBJ1-1; no clear D gene. In germline, CDR1 is SGHDN, CDR2 FVKESK. The CDR3 has 13 residues. V was cut by 2 bases and J by 11 bases, with 15 bases left in between. The CDR3, as DNA: TGTGCCAGCAGCCAACTCACTGAAGGTCGTGCTTTCTTT. Protein sequence: CASSQLTEGRAFF.

The chain joins TRBV28 to TRBJ2-7, with TRBD2 matching 8 bases. Germline CDR1 MDHEN, CDR2 SYDVKM. The length of the CDR3 is 14 residues. V lost 6 bases and J lost 2; bases outside the gene matches: 6. CDR3 sequence reads: CASRPPGGAYEQYF. The CDR3 DNA sequence: TGTGCCAGCAGACCGCCGGGGGGGGCCTACGAGCAGTACTTC.

This clone was detected a few times. The chain has TRBV25-1 and TRBJ1-1; no clear D. CDR1 and CDR2 from the germline V gene are MGHDK and SYGVNS. The CDR3 spans 15 residues. V was clipped by 5 bases and J by 1 base, with 14 bases between them. The CDR3 spells CASSKIGVGNTEAFF. The CDR3 nucleotides are TGTGCCAGCAGTAAGATCGGGGTAGGGAACACTGAAGCTTTCTTT.

The chain carries TRBV6-6 and TRBJ1-2, with unresolved D. Trimming shortened V by 2 bases and J by 5 bases, and 18 bases separated the two germline ends. Germline CDR1 and CDR2: MNHNY and SVGAGI (reference sequence). CDR3 size: 16 residues. The CDR3 reads CASSYPKARGEYGYTF. Here the CDR3 DNA reads TGTGCCAGCAGTTACCCAAAGGCCCGGGGTGAATATGGCTACACCTTC.

This clone was observed a few times. V gene TRBV10-3 combines with J gene TRBJ2-7; 11 positions agree with TRBD1. The CDR3 is 14 amino acids. Trimming at V came to 6 bases and at J to 4 bases, leaving 5 bases not matched to a gene. Per germline, CDR1 ENHRY and CDR2 SYGVKD. This chain's CDR3 is CAIRPGQGAYEQYF. The DNA for the CDR3 is TGTGCCATCAGACCTGGACAGGGGGCTTACGAGCAGTACTTC.

The rearrangement uses TRBV5-6 and TRBJ1-1; perhaps TRBD1 as D (5 bases). CDR3 size: 14 residues. V was shortened by 6 bases and J by 6 bases, with 18 bases between the two germline ends. Germline V CDR1 and CDR2: SGHDT, YYEEEE. CDR3 loop: CASTRTLRGAEAFF. DNA of the CDR3: TGTGCCAGCACCCGGACTCTTCGGGGGGCTGAAGCTTTCTTT.

This chain joins TRBV5-1 and TRBJ1-5; D gene unclear. This CDR3 is built from 16 residues. Trimming removed 4 bases from V and 1 base from J, with 15 bases in between. Germline V gives CDR1 SGHRS, CDR2 YFSETQ. CDR3 in DNA: TGCGCCAGCAGCCTTCTCCCGGGATTCAGCAATCAGCCCCAGCATTTT. Its translation is CASSLLPGFSNQPQHF.

A few counts support this clone. This sequence joins TRBV30 and TRBJ1-3, with TRBD1 matching 8 bases. The CDR3 extends over 15 amino acids. The germline gives CDR1 GTSNPN, CDR2 SVGIG (reference sequence). The trim removed 2 bases at V and 1 base at J, leaving 4 bases unmatched. The CDR3 nucleotides read TGTGCCTGGAGTCAGGGGGCCATTTCTGGAAACACCATATATTTT. Its protein is CAWSQGAISGNTIYF. Combining the CDR3 with reference TRBV30 and TRBJ1-3 gives the whole variable domain SQTIHQWPATLVQPVGSPLSLECTVEGTSNPNLYWYRQAAGRGLQLLFYSVGIGQISSEVPQNLSASRPQDRQFILSSKKLLLSDSGFYLCAWSQGAISGNTIYFGEGSWLTVV.

The gene calls are TRBV10-1 and TRBJ1-4; D not certain. Trimming left V 5 bases short and J 6 bases short, with 13 bases between. The V gene's germline CDR1 is WNHNN and CDR2 SYGVQD (reference sequence). The CDR3 totals 14 residues. The CDR3 loop reads CASSSDGRHEKLFF. In DNA, the CDR3 is TGCGCCAGCAGTAGCGACGGTCGGCATGAAAAACTGTTTTTT.

The J gene is TRBJ2-5, the V gene TRBV6-5, with TRBD1 as a possible D gene (5 bases). With the DNA end fitting TRBJ2-7 better, the J assignment may be wrong. Per germline, CDR1 MNHEY and CDR2 SVGAGI. The CDR3 covers 13 residues. Here the CDR3 DNA reads TGTGCCAGCAGTCCGACAGCCACCTACGAGCAGTACTTC. Protein sequence: CASSPTATYEQYF.

This clone was observed a handful of times. The J gene is TRBJ2-7, the V gene TRBV28; no reliable D call. Germline CDR1 and CDR2: MDHEN and SYDVKM. V was clipped by 5 bases and J by 0 bases, with 11 bases between them. The CDR3 contains 14 residues. CDR3 residues: CASSTWVSSYEQYF. CDR3 nucleotides: TGTGCCAGCAGTACCTGGGTATCCTCCTACGAGCAGTACTTC.

The genes are TRBV10-3 and TRBJ2-5; no definite D call. The CDR3 extends over 13 amino acids. V was pared by 5 bases and J by 1 base, with 8 bases between. Per germline, CDR1 ENHRY and CDR2 SYGVKD. CDR3 DNA sequence: TGTGCCATCAGTATCGCCAGCCAAGAGACCCAGTACTTC. Its translation is CAISIASQETQYF.

The V and J genes are TRBV5-5 and TRBJ2-7; D is ambiguous. The CDR3 has 15 amino acids. V lost 5 bases, J lost 1 base, and 16 bases lay in between. From germline, CDR1 is SGHKS and CDR2 YYEKEE (reference sequence). CDR3 in amino acids: CASRPSRHSSYEQYF. As DNA, the CDR3 is TGTGCCAGCAGACCGTCGCGCCACTCATCCTACGAGCAGTACTTC.

The chain has TRBV30 and TRBJ2-3, with 10 bases identical to TRBD2. V trimming: 1 base; J trimming: 8 bases; junction bases outside the gene matches: 9. Germline V gives CDR1 GTSNPN, CDR2 SVGIG (reference sequence). This CDR3 has 15 amino acids. DNA of the CDR3: TGTGCCTGGAGTGGGCTAGCGGGAGTGAGCGGTACGCAGTATTTT. Its protein product is CAWSGLAGVSGTQYF.

V gene TRBV27 combines with J gene TRBJ2-1; TRBD2 agrees at 8 bases. V was clipped by 3 bases and J by 4 bases; unmatched bases: 14. Germline V gives CDR1 MNHEY, CDR2 SMNVEV (reference sequence). This CDR3 is built from 18 residues. CDR3 nucleotides: TGTGCCAGCAGTTTTTGGCCACCCGGGACTAGTAAATACAATGAGCAGTTCTTC. Its translation is CASSFWPPGTSKYNEQFF.

The rearrangement joins TRBV14 to TRBJ2-5; 12 nucleotides align to TRBD2. Germline V gene data show CDR1 as SGHDN and CDR2 as FVKESK. This CDR3 contains 16 residues. Trimming at V came to 5 bases and at J to 2 bases, leaving 6 bases not matched to a gene. CDR3: CASSRGTSGYQETQYF. The CDR3 DNA follows: TGTGCCAGCAGCAGAGGGACTAGCGGGTATCAAGAGACCCAGTACTTC. Full variable domain (remainder filled in from reference TRBV14 and TRBJ2-5): EAGVTQFPSHSVIEKGQTVTLRCDPISGHDNLYWYRRVMGKEIKFLLHFVKESKQDESGMPNNRFLAERTGGTYSTLKVQPAELEDSGVYFCASSRGTSGYQETQYFGPGTRLLVL.

The V and J genes are TRBV6-6 and TRBJ1-5; 9 bases align to TRBD1. The ends lost 6 bases at V and 2 bases at J; junction bases unmatched: 5. Germline V gene data show CDR1 as MNHNY and CDR2 as SVGAGI (reference sequence). This CDR3 has 15 amino acids. The CDR3 reads CASSRDRAGNQPQHF. The CDR3 DNA reads TGTGCCAGCAGCCGGGACAGGGCGGGCAATCAGCCCCAGCATTTT.

The CDR3 nucleotides read TGTGCCAGCAGCTTTTCGGGGTACGGCGGGGAGCTGTTTTTT. It translates to CASSFSGYGGELFF. The chain uses TRBV7-3 and TRBJ2-2; D is perhaps TRBD2 (5 bases). V was cut by 3 bases and J by 7 bases, with 12 bases left in between. This CDR3 comprises 14 residues. From germline, CDR1 is SGHTA and CDR2 FQGTGA.

The chain joins TRBV10-3 to TRBJ2-5; TRBD2 agrees at 15 bases. V was clipped by 10 bases and J by 4 bases; unmatched bases: 4. Germline loops: CDR1 ENHRY, CDR2 SYGVKD. The CDR3 has 14 residues. The CDR3 bases are TGTGCCACCGGACTAGCGGGAGGGGCAGAGACCCAGTACTTC. Translation: CATGLAGGAETQYF.

This rearrangement joins TRBV5-4 to TRBJ2-3; no definite D call. Deletions cut 0 bases from V and 6 bases from J, with 5 bases between. Germline V gene lookup returns CDR1 SGHNT and CDR2 YYREEE (reference sequence). The CDR3 has 12 amino acids. CDR3: CASSLVEDTQYF. The DNA for the CDR3 is TGTGCCAGCAGCTTGGTCGAGGATACGCAGTATTTT.

This rearrangement joins TRBV5-1 to TRBJ1-5; D possibly corresponds to TRBD1 (5 bases). Per the germline V gene, CDR1 is SGHRS and CDR2 is YFSETQ. The length of the CDR3 is 13 residues. Trimming took off 2 bases at V and 4 bases at J, with 7 bases between the two ends. CDR3 region: CASSLGENQPQHF. CDR3 DNA sequence: TGCGCCAGCAGCTTAGGGGAAAATCAGCCCCAGCATTTT.

This clone has a handful of counts. The chain has TRBV5-4 and TRBJ2-2; 9 bases match TRBD2. This CDR3 has 15 amino acids. Germline V gene sequence: CDR1 SGHNT, CDR2 YYREEE (reference sequence). V was clipped by 0 bases and J by 6 bases; unmatched bases: 3. The CDR3 loop is CASSLGGRAAGELFF. As DNA, the CDR3 is TGTGCCAGCAGCTTGGGCGGGAGGGCCGCCGGGGAGCTGTTTTTT.

The chain carries TRBV27 and TRBJ2-7; 11 bases are a match to TRBD1. After removal of 4 bases from V and 3 bases from J, the junction contained 11 bases not matched to a gene. Germline CDR1 is MNHEY and CDR2 is SMNVEV (reference sequence). The CDR3 has 17 residues. CDR3: CASSSTRGTGGYYEQYF. The CDR3 nucleotides are TGTGCCAGCAGTTCCACCCGTGGGACAGGGGGATACTACGAGCAGTACTTC.

This sequence joins TRBV30 and TRBJ2-7; D may be TRBD1 (7 bases). The V gene's germline CDR1 is GTSNPN and CDR2 SVGIG (reference sequence). Trimming cost V 4 bases and J 3 bases, with 16 bases left between them. CDR3 length: 14 residues. The CDR3 sequence is CAWNRGGGNYEQYF. CDR3 sequence (DNA): TGTGCCTGGAACAGGGGAGGAGGGAACTACGAGCAGTACTTC.

This chain joins TRBV30 and TRBJ2-3; 7 nucleotides agree with TRBD2. CDR1 and CDR2 from the germline V gene are GTSNPN and SVGIG (reference sequence). Losses at the gene ends were 4 bases for V and 2 bases for J; bases not matched to a gene: 6. The CDR3 length is 14 residues. CDR3 nucleotides: TGTGCCTGGAATGGGAGGGGCCTCACAGATACGCAGTATTTT. Protein sequence: CAWNGRGLTDTQYF. Full variable domain (remainder filled in from reference TRBV30 and TRBJ2-3): SQTIHQWPATLVQPVGSPLSLECTVEGTSNPNLYWYRQAAGRGLQLLFYSVGIGQISSEVPQNLSASRPQDRQFILSSKKLLLSDSGFYLCAWNGRGLTDTQYFGPGTRLTVL.

V usage is TRBV6-4 and J usage is TRBJ2-3; 7 bases fit TRBD2. This CDR3 is built from 15 residues. V trimming: 5 bases; J trimming: 0 bases; junction bases outside the gene matches: 5. Looked up from germline, CDR1 is MRHNA and CDR2 is SNTAGT. The CDR3 loop reads CASSLLASSTDTQYF. In DNA, the CDR3 is TGTGCCAGCAGTTTACTAGCGTCTAGCACAGATACGCAGTATTTT.

The V and J genes are TRBV15 and TRBJ2-1, with 7 bases matching TRBD2. This CDR3 is 15 amino acids long. With V trimmed by 8 bases and J by 5 bases, 12 bases remained unmatched. Germline V lookup: CDR1 LNHNV, CDR2 YYDKDF (reference sequence). The CDR3 DNA is TGTGCCACCGAAACCGGGACTACGTCGGACAATGAGCAGTTCTTC. Amino acids: CATETGTTSDNEQFF.

V usage is TRBV5-1 and J usage is TRBJ1-2; a weak D match, TRBD1 (5 bases). CDR1 SGHRS and CDR2 YFSETQ come from the germline V gene. The CDR3 is 14 residues long. The V end was cut by 3 bases, the J end by 6 bases, with 15 bases between. CDR3 amino acids: CASSWGPGGDGYTF. CDR3 nucleotides: TGCGCCAGCAGCTGGGGCCCCGGGGGGGATGGCTACACCTTC.

This clone appeared once. The chain employs TRBV11-3 and TRBJ2-4, with 9 bases that match TRBD1. Germline assignment: CDR1 SGHNT and CDR2 YENEEA. The ends lost 5 bases at V and 16 bases at J; junction bases unmatched: 6. The CDR3 contains 11 residues. In DNA, the CDR3 is TGTGCCAGCAGCCGGGGACAGGGTATTTACTTC. It specifies CASSRGQGIYF.

V usage is TRBV18 and J usage is TRBJ2-7, with D maybe TRBD2 (5 bases). With 3 bases removed from V and 3 bases from J, the gap between germline ends came to 12 bases. The germline gives CDR1 KGHSH, CDR2 LQKENI. This CDR3 region has 14 residues. The CDR3 DNA is TGTGCCAGCTCACCGCCGAGGACTGGCTACGAGCAGTACTTC. Protein: CASSPPRTGYEQYF.

The V gene is TRBV10-3, the J gene TRBJ2-7, with D maybe TRBD1 (6 bases). CDR3 length: 15 residues. The germline V gene encodes CDR1 ENHRY and CDR2 SYGVKD. Trimming cost V 3 bases and J 6 bases, with 18 bases left between them. Written as DNA, the CDR3 is TGTGCCATCAGTGATTCGTCAGGGGCTGTTCTCGAGCAGTACTTC. It specifies CAISDSSGAVLEQYF.

V gene TRBV25-1 combines with J gene TRBJ2-2; D is unclear. CDR3 length: 14 amino acids. The germline V gene has CDR1 MGHDK and CDR2 SYGVNS. V shed 8 bases and J shed 3 bases, with 13 bases lying between them. The CDR3 bases are TGTGCCAGCGCCCCGGCAGGACACACCGGGGAGCTGTTTTTT. Residues: CASAPAGHTGELFF.